The T cell receptor beta chain described here comes from a study of human T cells and chemical hapten exposure. At the level of the study: In the sensitization step, 2% DPC was placed on approximately 2 cm by approximately 2 cm of upper inner arm skin. Mainly, slight library volume differences in the pool made TCR yields vary.

The germline gives CDR1 SEHNR, CDR2 FQNEAQ (reference sequence). V gave up 5 bases and J gave up 8 bases; unmatched junction bases: 7. This CDR3 is 13 amino acids long. The time point is: pre-sensitization, week 0. Treatment noted: therapeutic diphenylcyclopropenone sensitization with weekly scalp DPC. Each donor was an alopecia patient between 18 and 70 years of age who qualified for DPC. This clonotype was observed at least ten times. Single cDNA molecules in the library carried unique molecular identifiers attached during preparation. TCRdb re-called the RACE reads with MiXCR, one entry per CDR3 protein. In the table there are more than 250,000 distinct CDR3 sequences, over 8% of which are singletons.

This TCR derives from a woman in her thirties or forties with alopecia areata. Some clones in this sample may be carry-over from other donors' samples. The chain joins TRBV7-9 to TRBJ1-2; 8 bases line up with TRBD1. The sample in question was whole blood, obtained in connection with sensitization to the hapten diphenylcyclopropenone (DPC). The CDR3 loop reads CASSLDRVGGYTF. The CDR3 DNA reads as TGTGCCAGCAGCCTGGACAGGGTAGGAGGCTACACCTTC.